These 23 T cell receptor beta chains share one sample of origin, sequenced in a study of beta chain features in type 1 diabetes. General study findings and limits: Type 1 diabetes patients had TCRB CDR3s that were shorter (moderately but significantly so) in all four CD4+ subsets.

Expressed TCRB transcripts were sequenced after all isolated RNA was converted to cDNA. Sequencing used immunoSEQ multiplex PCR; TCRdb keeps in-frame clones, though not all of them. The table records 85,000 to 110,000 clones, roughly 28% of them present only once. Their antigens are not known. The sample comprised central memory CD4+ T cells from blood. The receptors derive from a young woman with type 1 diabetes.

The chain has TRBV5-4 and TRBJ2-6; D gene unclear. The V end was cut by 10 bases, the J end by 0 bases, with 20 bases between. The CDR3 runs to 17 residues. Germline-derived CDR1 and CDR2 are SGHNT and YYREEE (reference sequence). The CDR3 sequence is CACTSTKVSSGANVLTF. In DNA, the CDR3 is TGTGCCTGCACATCTACCAAAGTAAGCTCTGGGGCCAACGTCCTGACTTTC.

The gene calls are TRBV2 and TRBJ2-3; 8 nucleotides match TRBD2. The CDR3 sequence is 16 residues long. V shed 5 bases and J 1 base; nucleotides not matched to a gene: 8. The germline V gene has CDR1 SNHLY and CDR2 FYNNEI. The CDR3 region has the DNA TGTGCCAGCAGTCTAAGAGGAGCGGGGGGCACAGATACGCAGTATTTT. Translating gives CASSLRGAGGTDTQYF. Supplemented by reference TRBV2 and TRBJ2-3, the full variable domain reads EPEVTQTPSHQVTQMGQEVILRCVPISNHLYFYWYRQILGQKVEFLVSFYNNEISEKSEIFDDQFSVERPDGSNFTLKIRSTKLEDSAMYFCASSLRGAGGTDTQYFGPGTRLTVL.

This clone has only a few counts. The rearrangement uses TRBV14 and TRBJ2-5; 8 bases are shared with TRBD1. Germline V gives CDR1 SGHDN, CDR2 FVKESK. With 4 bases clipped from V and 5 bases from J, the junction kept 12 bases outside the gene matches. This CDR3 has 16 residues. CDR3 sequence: CASSPLGTGAYETQYF. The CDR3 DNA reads TGTGCCAGCAGCCCACTCGGGACAGGAGCTTACGAGACCCAGTACTTC.

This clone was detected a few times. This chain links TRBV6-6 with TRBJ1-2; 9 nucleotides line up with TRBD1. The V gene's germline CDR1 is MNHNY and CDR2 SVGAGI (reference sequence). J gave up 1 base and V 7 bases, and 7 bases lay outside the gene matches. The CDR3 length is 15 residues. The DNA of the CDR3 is TGTGCCAGCACCGGGACAGGGACGATTAACTATGGCTACACCTTC. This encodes CASTGTGTINYGYTF.

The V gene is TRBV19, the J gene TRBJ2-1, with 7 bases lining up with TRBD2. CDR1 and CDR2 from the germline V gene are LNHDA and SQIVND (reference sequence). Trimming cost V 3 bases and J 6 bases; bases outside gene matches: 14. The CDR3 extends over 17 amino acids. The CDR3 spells CASSIVPSGGPGNEQFF. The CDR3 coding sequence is TGTGCCAGTAGTATCGTCCCCTCGGGGGGACCGGGCAATGAGCAGTTCTTC.

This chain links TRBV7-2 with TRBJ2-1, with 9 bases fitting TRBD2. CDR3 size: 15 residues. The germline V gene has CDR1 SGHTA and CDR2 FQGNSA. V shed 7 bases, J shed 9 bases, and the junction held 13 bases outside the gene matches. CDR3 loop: CASTEWAGGPGEQFF. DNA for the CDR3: TGTGCCAGCACCGAGTGGGCGGGAGGGCCCGGTGAGCAGTTCTTC.

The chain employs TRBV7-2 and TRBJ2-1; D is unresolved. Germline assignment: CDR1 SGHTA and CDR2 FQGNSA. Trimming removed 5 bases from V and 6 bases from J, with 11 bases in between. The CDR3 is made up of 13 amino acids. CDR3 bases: TGTGCCAGCAGCGCCAACGCGCCCAATGAGCAGTTCTTC. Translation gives CASSANAPNEQFF.

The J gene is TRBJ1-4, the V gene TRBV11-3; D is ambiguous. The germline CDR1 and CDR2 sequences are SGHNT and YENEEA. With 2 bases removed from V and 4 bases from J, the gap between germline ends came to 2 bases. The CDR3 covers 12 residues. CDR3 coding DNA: TGTGCCAGCAGCTTACATAATGAAAAACTGTTTTTT. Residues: CASSLHNEKLFF.

CDR3 DNA sequence: TGTGCCAGCAGTTTACAAAGCGGGAGTAACTACAATGAGCAGTTCTTC. Its protein is CASSLQSGSNYNEQFF. This chain joins TRBV27 and TRBJ2-1; TRBD2 matches 8 bases. Trimming cost V 2 bases and J 3 bases; bases outside gene matches: 6. In germline, CDR1 is MNHEY, CDR2 SMNVEV (reference sequence). The CDR3 runs to 16 residues.

CDR3 amino acids: CASSTGQIYGYTF. Written as DNA, the CDR3 is TGTGCCAGTAGTACGGGACAGATTTACGGCTACACCTTC. V and J are TRBV19 and TRBJ1-2; 7 bases fit TRBD1. J was trimmed by 8 bases and V by 4 bases; bases with no gene match: 7. The CDR3 length is 13 residues. The germline V gene has CDR1 LNHDA and CDR2 SQIVND (reference sequence).

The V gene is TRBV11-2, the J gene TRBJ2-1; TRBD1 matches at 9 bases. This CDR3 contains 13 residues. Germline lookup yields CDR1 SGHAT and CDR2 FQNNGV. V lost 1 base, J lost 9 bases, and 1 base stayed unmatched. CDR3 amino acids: CASSLGTGVEQFF. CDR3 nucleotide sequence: TGTGCCAGCAGCTTAGGGACAGGGGTTGAGCAGTTCTTC.

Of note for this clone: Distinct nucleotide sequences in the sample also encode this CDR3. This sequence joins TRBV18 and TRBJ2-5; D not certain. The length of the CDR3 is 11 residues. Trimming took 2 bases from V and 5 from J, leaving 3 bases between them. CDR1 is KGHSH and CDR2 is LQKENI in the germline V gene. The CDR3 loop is CASSPEETQYF. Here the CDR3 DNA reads TGTGCCAGCTCACCAGAGGAGACCCAGTACTTC.

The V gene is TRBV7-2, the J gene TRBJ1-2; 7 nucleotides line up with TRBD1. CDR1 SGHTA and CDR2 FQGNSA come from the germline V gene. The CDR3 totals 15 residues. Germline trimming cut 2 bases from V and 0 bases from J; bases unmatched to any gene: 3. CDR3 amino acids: CASSLTGQTNYGYTF. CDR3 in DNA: TGTGCCAGCAGCTTAACGGGACAGACTAACTATGGCTACACCTTC. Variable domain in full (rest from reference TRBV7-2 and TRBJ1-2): GAGVSQSPSNKVTEKGKDVELRCDPISGHTALYWYRQSLGQGLEFLIYFQGNSAPDKSGLPSDRFSAERTGGSVSTLTIQRTQQEDSAVYLCASSLTGQTNYGYTFGSGTRLTVV.

CDR3 in amino acids: CASSQFMDRGIYSNQPQHF. In DNA form, the CDR3 reads TGTGCCAGCAGCCAATTCATGGACAGGGGCATATATAGCAATCAGCCCCAGCATTTT. V usage is TRBV4-2 and J usage is TRBJ1-5; 9 bases map to TRBD1. The CDR3 is 19 amino acids. Germline V gene data show CDR1 as LGHNA and CDR2 as YNFKEQ. V trimming: 2 bases; J trimming: 0 bases; junction bases outside the gene matches: 11.

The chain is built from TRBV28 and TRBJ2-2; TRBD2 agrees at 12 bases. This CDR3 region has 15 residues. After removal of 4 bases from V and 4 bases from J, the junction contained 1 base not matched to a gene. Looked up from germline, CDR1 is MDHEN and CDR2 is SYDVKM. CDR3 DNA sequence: TGTGCCAGCAGTTCTAGCGGGAGGGCCACCGGGGAGCTGTTTTTT. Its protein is CASSSSGRATGELFF.

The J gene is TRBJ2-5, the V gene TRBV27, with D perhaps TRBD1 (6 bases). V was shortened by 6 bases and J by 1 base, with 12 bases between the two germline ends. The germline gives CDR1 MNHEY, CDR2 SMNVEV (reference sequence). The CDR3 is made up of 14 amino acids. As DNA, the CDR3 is TGTGCCAGCAGCTCAGGGGTGGGCCAAGAGACCCAGTACTTC. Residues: CASSSGVGQETQYF.

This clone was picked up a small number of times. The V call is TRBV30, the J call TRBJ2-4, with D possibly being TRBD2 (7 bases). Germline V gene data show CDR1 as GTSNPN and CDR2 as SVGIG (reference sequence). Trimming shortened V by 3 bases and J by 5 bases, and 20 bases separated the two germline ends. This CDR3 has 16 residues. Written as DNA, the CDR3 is TGTGCCTGGAGGGGAGGGCAGGGGCGCAGGGAAAACATTCAGTACTTC. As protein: CAWRGGQGRRENIQYF.

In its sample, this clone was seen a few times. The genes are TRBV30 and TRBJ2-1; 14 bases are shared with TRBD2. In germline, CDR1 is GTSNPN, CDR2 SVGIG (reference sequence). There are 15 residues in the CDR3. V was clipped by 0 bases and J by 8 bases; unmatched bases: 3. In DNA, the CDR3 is TGTGCCTGGAGTGTGGGACTAGCGGGAGTAGATGAGCAGTTCTTC. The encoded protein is CAWSVGLAGVDEQFF.

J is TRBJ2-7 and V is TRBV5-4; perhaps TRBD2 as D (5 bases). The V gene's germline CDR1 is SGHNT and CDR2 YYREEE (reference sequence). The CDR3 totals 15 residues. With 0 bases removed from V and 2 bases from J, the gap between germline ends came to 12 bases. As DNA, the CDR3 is TGTGCCAGCAGCTTGGGAGGGCTTTCAACCTACGAGCAGTACTTC. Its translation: CASSLGGLSTYEQYF.

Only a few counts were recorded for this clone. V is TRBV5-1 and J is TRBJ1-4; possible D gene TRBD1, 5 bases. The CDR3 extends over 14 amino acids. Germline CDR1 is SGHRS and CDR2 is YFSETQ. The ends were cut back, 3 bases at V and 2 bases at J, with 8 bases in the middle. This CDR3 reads CASSSGVTNEKLFF. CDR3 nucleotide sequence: TGCGCCAGCAGCTCGGGGGTGACTAATGAAAAACTGTTTTTT.

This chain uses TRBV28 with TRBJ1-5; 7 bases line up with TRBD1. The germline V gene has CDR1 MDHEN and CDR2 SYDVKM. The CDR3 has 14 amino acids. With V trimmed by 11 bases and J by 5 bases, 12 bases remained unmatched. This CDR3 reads CASRDSQNYQPQHF. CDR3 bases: TGTGCCTCTCGGGACAGCCAGAACTATCAGCCCCAGCATTTT.

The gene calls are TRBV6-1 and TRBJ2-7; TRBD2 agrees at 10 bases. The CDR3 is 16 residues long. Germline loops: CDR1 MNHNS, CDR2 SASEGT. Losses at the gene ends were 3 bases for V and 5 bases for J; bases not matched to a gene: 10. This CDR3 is CASSDGSSGRTHEQYF. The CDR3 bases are TGTGCCAGCAGTGACGGTTCTAGCGGGAGAACCCACGAGCAGTACTTC.

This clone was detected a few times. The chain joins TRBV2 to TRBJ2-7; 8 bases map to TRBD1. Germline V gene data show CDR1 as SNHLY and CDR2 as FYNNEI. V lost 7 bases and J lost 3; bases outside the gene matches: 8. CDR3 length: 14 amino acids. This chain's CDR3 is CASTYRGEGYEQYF. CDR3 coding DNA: TGTGCCAGCACCTACAGGGGGGAAGGCTACGAGCAGTACTTC. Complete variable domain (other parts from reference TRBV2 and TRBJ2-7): EPEVTQTPSHQVTQMGQEVILRCVPISNHLYFYWYRQILGQKVEFLVSFYNNEISEKSEIFDDQFSVERPDGSNFTLKIRSTKLEDSAMYFCASTYRGEGYEQYFGPGTRLTVT.